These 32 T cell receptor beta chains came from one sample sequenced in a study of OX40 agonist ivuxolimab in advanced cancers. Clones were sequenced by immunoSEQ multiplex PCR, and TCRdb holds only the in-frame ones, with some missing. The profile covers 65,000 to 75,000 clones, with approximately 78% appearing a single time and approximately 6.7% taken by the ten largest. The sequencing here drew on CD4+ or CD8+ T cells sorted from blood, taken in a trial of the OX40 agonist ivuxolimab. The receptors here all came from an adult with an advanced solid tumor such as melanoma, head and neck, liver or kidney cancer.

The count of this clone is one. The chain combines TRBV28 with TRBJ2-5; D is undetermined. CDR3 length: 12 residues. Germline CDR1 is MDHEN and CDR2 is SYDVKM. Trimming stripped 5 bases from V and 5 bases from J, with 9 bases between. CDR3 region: CASSGPWETQYF. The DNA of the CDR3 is TGTGCCAGCAGTGGTCCCTGGGAGACCCAGTACTTC.

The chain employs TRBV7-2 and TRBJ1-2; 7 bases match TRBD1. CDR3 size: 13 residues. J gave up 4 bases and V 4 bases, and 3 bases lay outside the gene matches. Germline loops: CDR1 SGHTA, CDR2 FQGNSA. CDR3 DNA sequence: TGTGCCAGCAGCTACGACAGGGCCTATGGCTACACCTTC. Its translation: CASSYDRAYGYTF.

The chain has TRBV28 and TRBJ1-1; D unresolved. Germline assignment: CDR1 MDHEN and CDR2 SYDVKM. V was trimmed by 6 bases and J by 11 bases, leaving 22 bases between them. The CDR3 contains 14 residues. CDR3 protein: CASSSRSGVRNAFF. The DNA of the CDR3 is TGTGCCAGCAGCTCAAGGTCCGGGGTGCGGAACGCTTTCTTT.

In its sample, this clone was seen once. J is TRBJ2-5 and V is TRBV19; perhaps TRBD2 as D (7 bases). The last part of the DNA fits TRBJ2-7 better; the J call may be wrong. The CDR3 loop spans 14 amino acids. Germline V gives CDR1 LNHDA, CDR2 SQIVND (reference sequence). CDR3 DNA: TGTGCCAGTAGTCGGGGGGCGTGGACCTACGAGCAGTACTTC. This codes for CASSRGAWTYEQYF.

CDR3 DNA: TGTGCCTGGAGCCCCCGGACTAGCGGGGGGACCTTCAACAATGAGCAGTTCTTC. As protein: CAWSPRTSGGTFNNEQFF. This chain links TRBV30 with TRBJ2-1, with TRBD2 identical over 14 bases. The CDR3 has 18 residues. Germline V gene data show CDR1 as GTSNPN and CDR2 as SVGIG (reference sequence). V was clipped by 3 bases and J by 5 bases; unmatched bases: 12.

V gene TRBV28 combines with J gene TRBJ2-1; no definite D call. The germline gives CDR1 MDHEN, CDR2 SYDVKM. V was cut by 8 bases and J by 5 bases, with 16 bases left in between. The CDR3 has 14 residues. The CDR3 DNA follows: TGTGCCAGCCGCGCGAAGGGAAGGAACAATGAGCAGTTCTTC. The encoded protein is CASRAKGRNNEQFF.

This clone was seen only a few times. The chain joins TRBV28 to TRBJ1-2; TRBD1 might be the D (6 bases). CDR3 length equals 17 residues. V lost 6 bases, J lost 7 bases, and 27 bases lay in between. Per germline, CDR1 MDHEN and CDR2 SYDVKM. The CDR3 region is CASSRPQGGGINPGYTF. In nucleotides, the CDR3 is TGTGCCAGCAGCCGACCACAGGGCGGGGGAATTAATCCTGGCTACACCTTC.

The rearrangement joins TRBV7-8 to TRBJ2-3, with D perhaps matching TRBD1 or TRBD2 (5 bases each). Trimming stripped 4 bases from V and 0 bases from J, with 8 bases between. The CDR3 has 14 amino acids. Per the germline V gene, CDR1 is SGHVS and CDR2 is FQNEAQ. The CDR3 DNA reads TGTGCCAGCAGCTCGGGACCAAGCACAGATACGCAGTATTTT. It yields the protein CASSSGPSTDTQYF.

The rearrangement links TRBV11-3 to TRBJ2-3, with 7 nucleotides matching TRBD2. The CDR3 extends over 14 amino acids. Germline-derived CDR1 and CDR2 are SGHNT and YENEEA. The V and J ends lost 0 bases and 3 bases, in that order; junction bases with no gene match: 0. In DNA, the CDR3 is TGTGCCAGCAGCTTAGAACTAGCGACAGATACGCAGTATTTT. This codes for CASSLELATDTQYF. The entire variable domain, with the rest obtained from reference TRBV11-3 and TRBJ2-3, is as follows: EAGVVQSPRYKIIEKKQPVAFWCNPISGHNTLYWYLQNLGQGPELLIRYENEEAVDDSQLPKDRFSAERLKGVDSTLKIQPAELGDSAVYLCASSLELATDTQYFGPGTRLTVL.

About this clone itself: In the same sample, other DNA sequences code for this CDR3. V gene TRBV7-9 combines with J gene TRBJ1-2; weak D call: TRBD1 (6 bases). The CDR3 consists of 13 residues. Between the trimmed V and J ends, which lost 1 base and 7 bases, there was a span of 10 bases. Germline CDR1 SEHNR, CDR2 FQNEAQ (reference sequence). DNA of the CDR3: TGTGCCAGCAGCTTAGGGACAGCCCTTGGCTACACCTTC. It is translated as CASSLGTALGYTF.

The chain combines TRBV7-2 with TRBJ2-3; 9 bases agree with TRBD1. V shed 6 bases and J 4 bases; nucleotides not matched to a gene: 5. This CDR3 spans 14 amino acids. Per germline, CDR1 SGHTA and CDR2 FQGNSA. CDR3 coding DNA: TGTGCCAGCAGAGATGGACAGGGGCCAGATACGCAGTATTTT. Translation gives CASRDGQGPDTQYF.

CDR3: CASSQERRVRNTGELFF. The CDR3 coding sequence is TGCGCCAGCAGCCAAGAGCGGCGGGTCAGAAACACCGGGGAGCTGTTTTTT. The gene calls are TRBV4-1 and TRBJ2-2, with a tentative D call TRBD2 (5 bases). Germline loops: CDR1 MGHRA, CDR2 YSYEKL. CDR3 length: 17 amino acids. The germline V and J ends were trimmed by 0 bases and 2 bases, with 13 bases remaining between them.

The CDR3, as DNA: TGTGCCAGCAGCCAAGAGATAGCGGGAGAGGGGCAAGAGACCCAGTACTTC. Its protein is CASSQEIAGEGQETQYF. The rearrangement joins TRBV4-2 to TRBJ2-5; 9 bases line up with TRBD2. CDR3 length: 17 residues. Germline CDR1 LGHNA, CDR2 YNFKEQ. Trimming removed 0 bases from V and 2 bases from J; junction bases left unmatched: 7.

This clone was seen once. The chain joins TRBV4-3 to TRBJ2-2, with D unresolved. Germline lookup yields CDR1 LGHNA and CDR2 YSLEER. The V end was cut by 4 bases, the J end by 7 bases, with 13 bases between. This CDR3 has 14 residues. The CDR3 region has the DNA TGCGCCAGCAGCCCCGCGGTTTGGAGCGGGGAGCTGTTTTTT. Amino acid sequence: CASSPAVWSGELFF.

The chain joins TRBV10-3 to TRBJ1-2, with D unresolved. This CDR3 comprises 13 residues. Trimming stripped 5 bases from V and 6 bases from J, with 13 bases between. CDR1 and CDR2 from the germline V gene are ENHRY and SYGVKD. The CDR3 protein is CAISIKMEDGYTF. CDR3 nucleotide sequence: TGTGCCATCAGTATAAAAATGGAAGATGGCTACACCTTC.

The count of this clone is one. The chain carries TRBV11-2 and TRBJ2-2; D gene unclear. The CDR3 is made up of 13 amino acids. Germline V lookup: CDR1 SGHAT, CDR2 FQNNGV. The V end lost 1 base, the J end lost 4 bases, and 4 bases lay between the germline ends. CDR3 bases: TGTGCCAGCAGCTTAGTTATCACCGGGGAGCTGTTTTTT. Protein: CASSLVITGELFF. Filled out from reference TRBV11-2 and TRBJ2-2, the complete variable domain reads EAGVAQSPRYKIIEKRQSVAFWCNPISGHATLYWYQQILGQGPKLLIQFQNNGVVDDSQLPKDRFSAERLKGVDSTLKIQPAKLEDSAVYLCASSLVITGELFFGEGSRLTVL.

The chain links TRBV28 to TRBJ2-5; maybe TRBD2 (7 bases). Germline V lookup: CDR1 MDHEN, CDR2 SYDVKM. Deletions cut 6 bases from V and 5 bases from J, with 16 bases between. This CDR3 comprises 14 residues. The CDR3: CASRTTGGGETQYF. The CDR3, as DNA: TGTGCCAGCAGAACAACGGGGGGCGGGGAGACCCAGTACTTC.

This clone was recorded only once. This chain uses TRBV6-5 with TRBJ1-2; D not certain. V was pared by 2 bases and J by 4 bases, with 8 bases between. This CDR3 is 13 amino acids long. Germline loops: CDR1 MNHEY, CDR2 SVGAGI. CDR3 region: CASSYGRTYGYTF. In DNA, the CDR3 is TGTGCCAGCAGTTACGGGAGAACCTATGGCTACACCTTC.

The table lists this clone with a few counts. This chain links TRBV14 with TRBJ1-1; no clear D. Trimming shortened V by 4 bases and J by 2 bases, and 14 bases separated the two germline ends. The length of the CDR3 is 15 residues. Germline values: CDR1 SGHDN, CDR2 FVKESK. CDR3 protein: CASSPWETRNTEAFF. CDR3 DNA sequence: TGTGCCAGCAGCCCCTGGGAAACACGAAACACTGAAGCTTTCTTT.

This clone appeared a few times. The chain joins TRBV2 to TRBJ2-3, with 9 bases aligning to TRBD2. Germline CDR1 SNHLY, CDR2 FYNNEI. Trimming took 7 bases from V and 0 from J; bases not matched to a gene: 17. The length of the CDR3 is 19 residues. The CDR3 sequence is CASIIASGEFTLSTDTQYF. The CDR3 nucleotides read TGTGCCAGCATCATCGCTAGCGGGGAATTTACGCTCAGCACAGATACGCAGTATTTT.

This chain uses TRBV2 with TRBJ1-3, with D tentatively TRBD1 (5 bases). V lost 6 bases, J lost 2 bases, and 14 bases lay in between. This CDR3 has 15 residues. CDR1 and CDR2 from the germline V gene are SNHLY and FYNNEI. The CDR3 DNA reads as TGTGCCAGCAGAAAGACTCAGGGAACTGGAAACACCATATATTTT. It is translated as CASRKTQGTGNTIYF. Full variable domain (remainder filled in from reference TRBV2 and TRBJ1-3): EPEVTQTPSHQVTQMGQEVILRCVPISNHLYFYWYRQILGQKVEFLVSFYNNEISEKSEIFDDQFSVERPDGSNFTLKIRSTKLEDSAMYFCASRKTQGTGNTIYFGEGSWLTVV.

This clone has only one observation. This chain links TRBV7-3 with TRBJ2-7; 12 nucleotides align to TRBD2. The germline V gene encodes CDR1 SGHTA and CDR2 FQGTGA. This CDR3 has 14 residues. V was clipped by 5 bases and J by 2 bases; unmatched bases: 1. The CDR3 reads CASSLAGGAYEQYF. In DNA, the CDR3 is TGTGCCAGCAGCCTAGCGGGAGGGGCCTACGAGCAGTACTTC.

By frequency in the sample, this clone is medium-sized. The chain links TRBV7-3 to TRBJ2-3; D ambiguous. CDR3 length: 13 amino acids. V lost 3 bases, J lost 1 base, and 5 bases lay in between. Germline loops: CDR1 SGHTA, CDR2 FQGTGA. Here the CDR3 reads CASSFQGTDTQYF. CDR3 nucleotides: TGTGCCAGCAGCTTCCAGGGCACAGATACGCAGTATTTT.

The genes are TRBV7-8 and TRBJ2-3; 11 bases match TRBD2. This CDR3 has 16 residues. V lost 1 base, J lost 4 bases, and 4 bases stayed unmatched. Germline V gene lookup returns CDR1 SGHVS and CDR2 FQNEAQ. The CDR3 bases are TGTGCCAGCAGCTTAGGGCTAGCGGGGGGCTCAGATACGCAGTATTTT. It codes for CASSLGLAGGSDTQYF.

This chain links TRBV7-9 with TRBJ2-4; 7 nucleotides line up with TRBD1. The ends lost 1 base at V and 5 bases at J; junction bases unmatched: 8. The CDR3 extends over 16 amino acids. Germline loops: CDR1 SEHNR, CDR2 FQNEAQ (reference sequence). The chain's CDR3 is CASSLVIGTEENIQYF. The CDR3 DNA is TGTGCCAGCAGCTTAGTGATAGGGACAGAGGAAAACATTCAGTACTTC.

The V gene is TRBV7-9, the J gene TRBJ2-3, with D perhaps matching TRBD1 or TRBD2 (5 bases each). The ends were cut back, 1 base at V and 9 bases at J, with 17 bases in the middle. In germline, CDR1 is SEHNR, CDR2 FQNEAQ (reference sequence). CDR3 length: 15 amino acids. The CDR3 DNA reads TGTGCCAGCAGCTTAGAGGGGACCTCCGATGAGACGCAGTATTTT. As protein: CASSLEGTSDETQYF. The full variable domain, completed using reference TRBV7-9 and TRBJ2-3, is DTGVSQNPRHKITKRGQNVTFRCDPISEHNRLYWYRQTLGQGPEFLTYFQNEAQLEKSRLLSDRFSAERPKGSFSTLEIQRTEQGDSAMYLCASSLEGTSDETQYFGPGTRLTVL.

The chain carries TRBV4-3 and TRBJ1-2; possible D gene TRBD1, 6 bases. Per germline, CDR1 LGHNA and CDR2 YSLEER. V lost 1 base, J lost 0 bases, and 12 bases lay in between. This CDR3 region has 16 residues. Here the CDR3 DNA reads TGCGCCAGCAGCCAAGGGGTTCCAGGGGCTAACTATGGCTACACCTTC. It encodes CASSQGVPGANYGYTF.

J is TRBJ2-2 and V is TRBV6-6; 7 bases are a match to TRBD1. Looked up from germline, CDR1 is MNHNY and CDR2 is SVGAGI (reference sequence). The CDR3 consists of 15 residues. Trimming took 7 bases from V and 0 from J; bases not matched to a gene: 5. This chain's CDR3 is CASTLTGANTGELFF. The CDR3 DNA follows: TGTGCCAGCACCCTAACAGGGGCGAACACCGGGGAGCTGTTTTTT.

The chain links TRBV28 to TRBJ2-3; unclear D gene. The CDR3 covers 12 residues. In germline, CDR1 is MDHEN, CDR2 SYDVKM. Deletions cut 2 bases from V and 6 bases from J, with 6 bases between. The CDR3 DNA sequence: TGTGCCAGCAGTTTAGTGGGGGATACGCAGTATTTT. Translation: CASSLVGDTQYF. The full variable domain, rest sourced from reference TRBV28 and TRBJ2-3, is DVKVTQSSRYLVKRTGEKVFLECVQDMDHENMFWYRQDPGLGLRLIYFSYDVKMKEKGDIPEGYSVSREKKERFSLILESASTNQTSMYLCASSLVGDTQYFGPGTRLTVL.

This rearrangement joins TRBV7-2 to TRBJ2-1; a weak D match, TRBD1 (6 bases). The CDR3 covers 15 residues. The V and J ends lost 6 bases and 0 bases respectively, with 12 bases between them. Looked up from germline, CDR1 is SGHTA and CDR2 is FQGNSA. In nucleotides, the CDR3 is TGTGCCAGCAGTCCTAGGGGGAGCTCCTACAATGAGCAGTTCTTC. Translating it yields CASSPRGSSYNEQFF. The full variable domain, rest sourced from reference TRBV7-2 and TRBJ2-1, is GAGVSQSPSNKVTEKGKDVELRCDPISGHTALYWYRQSLGQGLEFLIYFQGNSAPDKSGLPSDRFSAERTGGSVSTLTIQRTQQEDSAVYLCASSPRGSSYNEQFFGPGTRLTVL.

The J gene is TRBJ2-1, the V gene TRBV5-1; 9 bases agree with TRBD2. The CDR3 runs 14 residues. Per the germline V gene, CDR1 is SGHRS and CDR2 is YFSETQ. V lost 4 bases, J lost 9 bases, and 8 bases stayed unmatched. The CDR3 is CASSPSGREGEQFF. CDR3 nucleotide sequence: TGCGCCAGCAGCCCATCTGGGCGGGAGGGTGAGCAGTTCTTC.

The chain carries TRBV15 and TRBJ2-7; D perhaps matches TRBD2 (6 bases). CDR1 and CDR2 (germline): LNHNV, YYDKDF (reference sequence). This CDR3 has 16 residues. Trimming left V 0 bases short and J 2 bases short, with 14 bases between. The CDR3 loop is CATSRDRLANTYEQYF. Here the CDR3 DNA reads TGTGCCACCAGCAGAGATCGGCTAGCGAACACCTACGAGCAGTACTTC. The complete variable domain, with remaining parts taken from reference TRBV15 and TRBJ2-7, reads DAMVIQNPRYQVTQFGKPVTLSCSQTLNHNVMYWYQQKSSQAPKLLFHYYDKDFNNEADTPDNFQSRRPNTSFCFLDIRSPGLGDTAMYLCATSRDRLANTYEQYFGPGTRLTVT.